Many counts were recorded for the clone carrying this T cell receptor beta chain. Mismatch with germline at one junction end may stem from a read error. The data were obtained in a study of neurological immune-mediated disorders. The germline V gene has CDR1 SGHTA and CDR2 FQGNSA. This CDR3 spans 15 amino acids. From the 5' RACE reads, TCRdb called clonotypes with MiXCR, one entry per CDR3 protein. Altogether tens of thousands of distinct CDR3 sequences are present, around 4% being singletons, with the ten largest covering 2% to 2.5%. Where libraries were unsorted, they were derived from 2 million PBMCs stored at -80 degrees C.

The sequencing sample was made of PBMCs. This clonotype originated in a man between 25 and 39 years old with multiple sclerosis. This chain joins TRBV7-2 and TRBJ1-6; unclear D gene. CDR3 nucleotide sequence: TGTGCCAGCAGCTTCATACGAGTGCGGAATTCACCCCTCAACTTT. Amino acids: CASSFIRVRNSPLNF.